The 18 T cell receptor beta chains listed next were all sequenced from one sample in a study of blood T cell repertoires in COVID-19. Produced via immunoSEQ multiplex PCR; TCRdb's table is partial and in-frame only. The data hold 30,000 to 40,000 clones, with about 85% observed a single time. Sequencing input: peripheral blood. The receptors shown here come from a middle-aged man with active or convalescent COVID-19.

This chain links TRBV4-3 with TRBJ2-7; 7 nucleotides line up with TRBD1. J was trimmed by 4 bases and V by 0 bases; bases with no gene match: 6. This CDR3 spans 15 amino acids. Germline V CDR1 and CDR2: LGHNA, YSLEER. CDR3 sequence reads: CASSQEDRTGYEQYF. CDR3 in DNA: TGCGCCAGCAGCCAAGAGGACAGGACGGGGTACGAGCAGTACTTC.

The genes are TRBV20-1 and TRBJ2-5; 12 bases map to TRBD2. Germline V gene sequence: CDR1 DFQATT, CDR2 SNEGSKA (reference sequence). V trimming: 3 bases; J trimming: 5 bases; junction bases outside the gene matches: 7. CDR3 length: 15 amino acids. The CDR3 DNA reads TGCAGTGCTAGTCGGCCCCTAGCGGGAGGGGAGACCCAGTACTTC. Amino acids: CSASRPLAGGETQYF.

The rearrangement joins TRBV29-1 to TRBJ2-1; 15 bases agree with TRBD2. Germline assignment: CDR1 SQVTM and CDR2 ANQGSEA. Trimming removed 1 base from V and 8 bases from J; junction bases left unmatched: 3. The CDR3 runs 15 residues. CDR3 DNA: TGCAGCGTTGAAGGCAGGACTAGCGGGAGGGATGAGCAGTTCTTC. Translated, it gives CSVEGRTSGRDEQFF.

This rearrangement joins TRBV12-3 or TRBV12-4 to TRBJ2-7; D gene unclear. Trimming removed 2 bases from V and 2 bases from J, with 7 bases in between. This CDR3 contains 13 residues. CDR3 in DNA: TGTGCCAGCAGTTTATGGCAAACCTACGAGCAGTACTTC. Protein: CASSLWQTYEQYF.

This chain links TRBV7-2 with TRBJ2-7; D possibly corresponds to TRBD1 (6 bases). Trimming removed 6 bases at V and 7 bases at J, with 25 bases between. This CDR3 has 16 residues. Germline CDR1 and CDR2: SGHTA and FQGNSA. CDR3 residues: CASRCYRDNQIGEQYF. In nucleotides, the CDR3 is TGTGCCAGCAGATGCTACCGGGACAACCAAATCGGGGAGCAGTACTTC.

This clone was observed a single time. This chain uses TRBV15 with TRBJ1-5; D is unresolved. The CDR3 loop spans 16 amino acids. The V end lost 0 bases, the J end lost 0 bases, and 9 bases lay between the germline ends. Germline V CDR1 and CDR2: LNHNV, YYDKDF (reference sequence). CDR3 nucleotides: TGTGCCACCAGCAGAGATTATACCGGTAGCAATCAGCCCCAGCATTTT. It translates to CATSRDYTGSNQPQHF.

The genes are TRBV6-5 and TRBJ2-5; D unresolved. The V end was cut by 0 bases, the J end by 5 bases, with 7 bases between. This CDR3 contains 13 residues. Germline V lookup: CDR1 MNHEY, CDR2 SVGAGI. The CDR3 loop is CASSYSLEETQYF. The CDR3 nucleotides read TGTGCCAGCAGTTACTCGCTGGAGGAGACCCAGTACTTC.

This chain links TRBV5-5 with TRBJ2-1, with D perhaps TRBD2 (5 bases). The CDR3 runs to 13 residues. Per the germline V gene, CDR1 is SGHKS and CDR2 is YYEKEE (reference sequence). V was pared by 4 bases and J by 11 bases, with 16 bases between. This CDR3 is CASSQEAALKQFF. DNA for the CDR3: TGTGCCAGCAGCCAGGAGGCAGCTTTAAAGCAGTTCTTC.

The J gene is TRBJ2-7, the V gene TRBV30, with D maybe TRBD2 (6 bases). Trimming pared 0 bases from V and 2 bases from J, leaving 14 bases between. Germline loops: CDR1 GTSNPN, CDR2 SVGIG (reference sequence). There are 15 residues in the CDR3. This CDR3 reads CAWSVVGGSPYEQYF. The CDR3 nucleotides are TGTGCCTGGAGTGTAGTAGGAGGGTCTCCCTACGAGCAGTACTTC.

The chain combines TRBV3-1 (or the pseudogene TRBV3-2) with TRBJ1-1, with 7 bases that match TRBD1. CDR1 LGHDT and CDR2 YNNKEL come from the germline V gene (reference sequence). The CDR3 covers 15 residues. With V trimmed by 4 bases and J by 0 bases, 5 bases remained unmatched. The CDR3 nucleotides are TGTGCCAGCAGCCCTTTTGGGACAGTGAACACTGAAGCTTTCTTT. It yields the protein CASSPFGTVNTEAFF.

This clone has just a few counts. One junction end disagrees with the germline gene, perhaps due to a read error. The CDR3 loop reads CASSLAGVGVYEQYF. CDR3 DNA: TGTGCCAGCAGTTTAGCGGGAGTTGGGGTCTACGAGCAGTACTTC. This chain links TRBV7-2 with TRBJ2-7; the match to TRBD2 covers 9 bases. Germline CDR1 is SGHTA and CDR2 is FQGNSA. The CDR3 has 15 residues.

The V and J genes are TRBV28 and TRBJ2-1, with a possible D match to TRBD2 (5 bases). CDR3 length equals 13 residues. Germline lookup yields CDR1 MDHEN and CDR2 SYDVKM. V lost 5 bases and J lost 4, with 9 bases in between. CDR3 protein: CASSPTGYNEQFF. The CDR3, as DNA: TGTGCCAGCAGTCCTACGGGGTACAATGAGCAGTTCTTC.

The chain combines TRBV9 with TRBJ2-3; TRBD2 matches at 8 bases. Germline trimming cut 0 bases from V and 3 bases from J; bases unmatched to any gene: 6. The CDR3 length is 16 residues. In germline, CDR1 is SGDLS, CDR2 YYNGEE. The chain's CDR3 is CASSVAPGGATDTQYF. The CDR3 nucleotides read TGTGCCAGCAGCGTAGCGCCGGGGGGGGCGACAGATACGCAGTATTTT.

This sequence joins TRBV2 and TRBJ1-5, with D tentatively TRBD1 (6 bases). The CDR3 contains 14 residues. V was clipped by 6 bases and J by 4 bases, with 13 bases between them. Germline V CDR1 and CDR2: SNHLY, FYNNEI. DNA of the CDR3: TGTGCCAGCAGCCCCGACAGGAATAATCAGCCCCAGCATTTT. It yields the protein CASSPDRNNQPQHF.

The V and J genes are TRBV9 and TRBJ2-7, with TRBD1 matching over 8 bases. The germline gives CDR1 SGDLS, CDR2 YYNGEE. V shed 4 bases, J shed 5 bases, and the junction held 8 bases outside the gene matches. CDR3 length: 14 residues. The CDR3 nucleotides are TGTGCCAGCAGCCCCCGGACAGGGTGGAACGAGCAGTACTTC. Protein product: CASSPRTGWNEQYF.

This chain connects TRBV6-5 to TRBJ2-2, with D perhaps TRBD1 (6 bases). This CDR3 is 13 amino acids long. The germline CDR1 and CDR2 sequences are MNHEY and SVGAGI. Trimming pared 7 bases from V and 1 base from J, leaving 7 bases between. The CDR3: CASKDRNTGELFF. For the CDR3, the DNA is TGTGCCAGCAAGGACAGGAACACCGGGGAGCTGTTTTTT.

V gene TRBV9 combines with J gene TRBJ1-4; 10 bases match TRBD1. J was trimmed by 5 bases and V by 4 bases; bases with no gene match: 5. CDR3 size: 15 residues. Germline values: CDR1 SGDLS, CDR2 YYNGEE. This CDR3 is CASSPRQGANEKLFF. In DNA, the CDR3 is TGTGCCAGCAGCCCCCGACAGGGGGCAAATGAAAAACTGTTTTTT.

The genes are TRBV5-6 and TRBJ1-2; D is possibly TRBD1 (6 bases). Germline CDR1 and CDR2: SGHDT and YYEEEE. Between the trimmed V and J ends, which lost 2 bases and 3 bases, there was a span of 11 bases. There are 14 residues in the CDR3. The DNA of the CDR3 is TGTGCCAGCAGCTTCGGACAGACCCACTATGGCTACACCTTC. Protein sequence: CASSFGQTHYGYTF.